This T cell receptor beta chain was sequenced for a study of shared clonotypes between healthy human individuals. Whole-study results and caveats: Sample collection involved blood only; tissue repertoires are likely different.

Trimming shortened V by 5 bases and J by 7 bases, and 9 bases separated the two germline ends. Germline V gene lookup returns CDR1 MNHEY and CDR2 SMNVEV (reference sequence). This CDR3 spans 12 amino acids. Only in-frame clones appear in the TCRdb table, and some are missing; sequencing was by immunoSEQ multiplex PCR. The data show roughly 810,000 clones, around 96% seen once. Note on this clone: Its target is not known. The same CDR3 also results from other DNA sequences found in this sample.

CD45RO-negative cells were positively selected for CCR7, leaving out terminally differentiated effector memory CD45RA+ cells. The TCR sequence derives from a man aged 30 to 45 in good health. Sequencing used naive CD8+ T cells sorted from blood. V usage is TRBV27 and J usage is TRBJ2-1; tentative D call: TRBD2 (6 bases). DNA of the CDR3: TGTGCCAGCAGTCTCGGGGGAAATGAGCAGTTCTTC. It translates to CASSLGGNEQFF.